This T cell receptor beta chain emerged from a study of blood T cell repertoires in COVID-19. Sequencing used immunoSEQ multiplex PCR; TCRdb keeps in-frame clones, though not all of them. The sample lists approximately 270,000 clones; just under 85% were seen once. The germline V gene encodes CDR1 SGHTA and CDR2 FQGNSA. The CDR3 runs to 15 residues. Germline trimming cut 1 base from V and 2 bases from J; bases unmatched to any gene: 5. In its sample, this clone was seen a few times. The V call is TRBV7-2, the J call TRBJ2-7; the match to TRBD1 covers 7 bases. Sequencing used peripheral blood. The clonotype was recovered from a man older than 75 with acute or convalescent COVID-19. CDR3 protein: CASSLVSGQTYEQYF. CDR3 bases: TGTGCCAGCAGCTTAGTTTCGGGACAGACCTACGAGCAGTACTTC.